This TCR beta chain was captured by sequencing in a study of T cells in Graves' hyperthyroidism and ophthalmopathy. Pregnant or lactating patients were excluded, as were those with uncontrolled infection or other autoimmune disease. The source material, RNA transcripts, was used to amplify TCR beta CDR3 regions. Primed by the HTBI set, a first-round RT-PCR was run on the TCR CDR3. TCRdb re-derived calls from the multiplex PCR reads in MiXCR, one entry per CDR3 protein. In the table there are about 740,000 distinct CDR3 sequences, 12% to 15% of which are singletons. CDR1 and CDR2 from the germline V gene are LNHDA and SQIVND (reference sequence). The CDR3 loop spans 16 amino acids. V was clipped by 5 bases and J by 4 bases, with 18 bases between them.

The sample comprised blood. The receptor comes from a woman aged 18-29 years with Graves' hyperthyroidism. The V and J genes are TRBV19 and TRBJ2-1, with D possibly matching TRBD2 (8 bases). The DNA for the CDR3 is TGTGCCAGTAGTCCCAGGGGGGCGGGAGGTTACAATGAGCAGTTCTTC. Translating gives CASSPRGAGGYNEQFF.